These 15 T cell receptor beta chains came from one sample sequenced in a study of T cell repertoires in cytomegalovirus infection. TCRdb reprocessed the reads via MiXCR and lists one record per CDR3 protein. Of about 490,000 distinct CDR3 sequences detected, more than 20% appear once; the ten largest clones hold around 13%. The sample consisted of PBMCs. The origin of the receptors is a human donor in good health (CMV status not recorded). Some clones in this sample may be carry-over from other donors' samples.

The rearrangement uses TRBV5-1 and TRBJ2-1; 8 nucleotides align to TRBD1. The germline gives CDR1 SGHRS, CDR2 YFSETQ. The CDR3 extends over 14 amino acids. V was pared by 3 bases and J by 5 bases, with 4 bases of the junction left unmatched. The CDR3 DNA sequence: TGCGCCAGCAGCTCCAGGGGGCCTGACAATGAGCAGTTCTTC. This codes for CASSSRGPDNEQFF.

This chain connects TRBV12-3 or TRBV12-4 to TRBJ1-5, with TRBD1 as a possible D gene (6 bases). Trimming shortened V by 6 bases and J by 4 bases, and 16 bases separated the two germline ends. The CDR3 has 15 amino acids. The CDR3 reads CASREQGVGNQPQHF. Written as DNA, the CDR3 is TGTGCCAGCAGGGAACAGGGAGTCGGTAATCAGCCCCAGCATTTT.

This clonotype was recorded at least ten times. The chain joins TRBV7-3 to TRBJ2-3; D uncertain. The CDR3 is made up of 15 amino acids. V was trimmed by 5 bases and J by 0 bases, leaving 12 bases between them. Germline CDR1 is SGHTA and CDR2 is FQGTGA. Here the CDR3 reads CASSPGLRSTDTQYF. The DNA of the CDR3 is TGTGCCAGCAGCCCTGGCCTCAGAAGCACAGATACGCAGTATTTT.

The DNA of the CDR3 is TGCAGTGCTAGTACTTCGGACCCGGAATATTCACCCCTCCACTTT. Protein: CSASTSDPEYSPLHF. J is TRBJ1-6 and V is TRBV20-1; D is undetermined. The germline V gene has CDR1 DFQATT and CDR2 SNEGSKA (reference sequence). The CDR3 consists of 15 residues. V was pared by 3 bases and J by 8 bases, with 17 bases between.

The V and J genes are TRBV19 and TRBJ1-5; D is uncertain. With 7 bases removed from V and 0 bases from J, the gap between germline ends came to 4 bases. Germline V lookup: CDR1 LNHDA, CDR2 SQIVND (reference sequence). This CDR3 region has 12 residues. The CDR3 loop reads CASTNSNQPQHF. In nucleotides, the CDR3 is TGTGCCAGTACTAATAGCAATCAGCCCCAGCATTTT.

V usage is TRBV4-1 and J usage is TRBJ2-5, with 8 bases that match TRBD2. The CDR3 covers 14 residues. Germline-derived CDR1 and CDR2 are MGHRA and YSYEKL. Unmatched junction bases numbered 8, after V lost 6 bases and J lost 5 bases. CDR3 region: CASRSGGPGETQYF. The CDR3 DNA sequence: TGCGCCAGCAGATCGGGAGGGCCTGGGGAGACCCAGTACTTC.

V gene TRBV20-1 combines with J gene TRBJ2-5; D is uncertain. V lost 4 bases, J lost 7 bases, and 13 bases lay in between. This CDR3 contains 12 residues. Germline lookup yields CDR1 DFQATT and CDR2 SNEGSKA (reference sequence). This chain's CDR3 is CSATAGPGTQYF. The CDR3 DNA reads TGCAGTGCTACCGCCGGACCGGGGACCCAGTACTTC.

This clonotype was detected a few times. V gene TRBV7-4 combines with J gene TRBJ2-7; TRBD1 agrees at 9 bases. CDR1 and CDR2 from the germline V gene are SGHVT and SQSDAQ. The junction had 5 bases not matched to a gene; V was cut back by 5 bases and J by 0 bases. This CDR3 has 15 amino acids. CDR3 sequence: CASSNKDRGSYEQYF. CDR3 nucleotide sequence: TGTGCCAGCAGCAACAAGGACAGGGGCTCCTACGAGCAGTACTTC.

This clonotype showed up just a few times. The chain recombines TRBV7-8 with TRBJ2-3; either TRBD1 or TRBD2 may fit D (5 bases each). There are 13 residues in the CDR3. Per the germline V gene, CDR1 is SGHVS and CDR2 is FQNEAQ. V was cut by 5 bases and J by 5 bases, with 11 bases left in between. The CDR3 coding sequence is TGTGCCAGCAGCCCCTGGGACGTAGATACGCAGTATTTT. This gives the protein CASSPWDVDTQYF.

The table lists this clonotype with a few counts. V gene TRBV6-2 or TRBV6-3 combines with J gene TRBJ2-7; D is perhaps TRBD2 (5 bases). The CDR3 consists of 13 residues. Trimming stripped 5 bases from V and 6 bases from J, with 14 bases between. The germline CDR1 and CDR2 sequences are MNHEY and SVGEGT. The chain's CDR3 is CASSPLPGIEQYF. As DNA, the CDR3 is TGTGCCAGCAGTCCGCTCCCCGGGATCGAGCAGTACTTC.

This clonotype was counted between two and nine times. V is TRBV6-2 or TRBV6-3 and J is TRBJ2-1; TRBD2 matches at 7 bases. Germline CDR1 reads MNHEY; CDR2 reads SVGEGT. The CDR3 totals 12 residues. V was pared by 4 bases and J by 10 bases, with 4 bases of the junction left unmatched. The CDR3, as DNA: TGTGCCAGCAGTTTCGGGACTACCGAGCAGTTCTTC. It codes for CASSFGTTEQFF.

This rearrangement joins TRBV20-1 to TRBJ2-3, with D unresolved. The CDR3 consists of 14 residues. Germline loops: CDR1 DFQATT, CDR2 SNEGSKA (reference sequence). V gave up 5 bases and J gave up 2 bases, with 14 bases separating them. CDR3 residues: CSAHENAATDTQYF. The CDR3 coding sequence is TGCAGTGCTCACGAAAACGCGGCCACAGATACGCAGTATTTT.

The CDR3 bases are TGTGCCAGCAGTACCGGCCGCGGGAGTGTCGACGAGCAGTACTTC. It is translated as CASSTGRGSVDEQYF. The chain is built from TRBV6-2 or TRBV6-3 and TRBJ2-7; 7 bases fit TRBD2. With V trimmed by 5 bases and J by 5 bases, 12 bases remained unmatched. The CDR3 is 15 residues long. The germline gives CDR1 MNHEY, CDR2 SVGEGT.

This clonotype was observed a single time. The chain is built from TRBV27 and TRBJ1-4, with TRBD1 matching 7 bases. Germline V lookup: CDR1 MNHEY, CDR2 SMNVEV (reference sequence). The CDR3 loop spans 17 amino acids. Trimming cost V 3 bases and J 0 bases; bases outside gene matches: 7. The CDR3 reads CASSFSGTEATNEKLFF. The CDR3, as DNA: TGTGCCAGCAGTTTCTCTGGGACAGAAGCAACTAATGAAAAACTGTTTTTT.

The chain employs TRBV6-2 or TRBV6-3 and TRBJ2-1; 10 bases align to TRBD2. The trim removed 7 bases at V and 7 bases at J, leaving 10 bases unmatched. CDR1 is MNHEY and CDR2 is SVGEGT in the germline V gene. This CDR3 spans 15 amino acids. Written as DNA, the CDR3 is TGTGCCAGCACCCCCAGCGGGAGGGCCTGGAATGAGCAGTTCTTC. Amino acid sequence: CASTPSGRAWNEQFF.